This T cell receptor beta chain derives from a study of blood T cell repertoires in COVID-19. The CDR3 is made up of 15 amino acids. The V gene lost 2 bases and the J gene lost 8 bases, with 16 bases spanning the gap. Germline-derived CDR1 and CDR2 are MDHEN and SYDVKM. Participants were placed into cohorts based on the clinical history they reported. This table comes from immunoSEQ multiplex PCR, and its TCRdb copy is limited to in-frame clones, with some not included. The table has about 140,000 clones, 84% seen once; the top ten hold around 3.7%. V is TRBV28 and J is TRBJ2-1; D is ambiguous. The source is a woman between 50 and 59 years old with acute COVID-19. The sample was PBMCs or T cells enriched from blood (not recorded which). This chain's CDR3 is CASSLIAAGRDEQFF. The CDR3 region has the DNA TGTGCCAGCAGTTTAATTGCGGCTGGCCGGGATGAGCAGTTCTTC.